Below are 6 T cell receptor beta chains sequenced from a single sample in a study of blood T cell repertoires in COVID-19. TCRdb's table, derived via immunoSEQ multiplex PCR, lists solely in-frame clones and lacks some. The sample comprises roughly 330,000 clones, roughly 82% of which are singletons, and about 1.7% rests with the top ten. Input material: peripheral blood. The source of these receptors is a woman aged 45-60 years with acute or convalescent COVID-19.

This clone was detected only a few times. The J gene is TRBJ1-1, the V gene TRBV20-1, with 7 bases fitting TRBD1. CDR1 is DFQATT, CDR2 SNEGSKA, per germline (reference sequence). The CDR3 runs to 15 residues. The ends lost 3 bases at V and 3 bases at J; junction bases unmatched: 10. The CDR3 sequence is CSASGGQRYHTEAFF. CDR3 sequence (DNA): TGCAGTGCTAGTGGGGGACAGCGATATCACACTGAAGCTTTCTTT.

The J gene is TRBJ1-5, the V gene TRBV24-1; TRBD1 might be the D (6 bases). CDR3 length equals 15 residues. Germline CDR1 and CDR2: KGHDR and SFDVKD. V lost 3 bases to trimming and J lost 1 base, with 9 bases between them. CDR3 sequence: CATSDRGASNQPQHF. The CDR3 DNA reads TGTGCCACCAGTGATCGGGGGGCAAGCAATCAGCCCCAGCATTTT.

A few counts support this clone. The chain recombines TRBV29-1 with TRBJ2-1; no firm D call. Per the germline V gene, CDR1 is SQVTM and CDR2 is ANQGSEA. This CDR3 has 13 residues. V shed 4 bases and J shed 5 bases, with 12 bases lying between them. This chain's CDR3 is CSVVKRTNNEQFF. CDR3 sequence (DNA): TGCAGCGTTGTTAAGCGAACAAACAATGAGCAGTTCTTC.

The chain carries TRBV2 and TRBJ2-5, with 14 bases matching TRBD2. The trim removed 5 bases at V and 5 bases at J, leaving 1 base unmatched. This CDR3 has 14 residues. Germline V gene lookup returns CDR1 SNHLY and CDR2 FYNNEI. The CDR3: CASSWTSGRETQYF. In nucleotides, the CDR3 is TGTGCCAGCAGTTGGACTAGCGGGAGGGAGACCCAGTACTTC.

To note about this clone: The sample has other DNA sequences that encode this CDR3 too. CDR3 sequence (DNA): TGCGCCAGCAGCTTGGGGGGAGCGAACACCGGGGAGCTGTTTTTT. Protein product: CASSLGGANTGELFF. The rearrangement uses TRBV5-1 and TRBJ2-2; D perhaps matches TRBD2 (5 bases). The V gene lost 0 bases and the J gene lost 0 bases, with 6 bases spanning the gap. Looked up from germline, CDR1 is SGHRS and CDR2 is YFSETQ. This CDR3 spans 15 amino acids.

This chain links TRBV5-1 with TRBJ1-1; possibly TRBD1 for D (6 bases). The V gene's germline CDR1 is SGHRS and CDR2 YFSETQ. Trimming left V 5 bases short and J 0 bases short, with 14 bases between. This CDR3 is built from 15 residues. CDR3: CASSWSGALNTEAFF. Here the CDR3 DNA reads TGCGCCAGCAGTTGGTCAGGGGCCTTGAACACTGAAGCTTTCTTT.